Following are 26 T cell receptor beta chains from one sample sequenced in a study of T cells in Graves' hyperthyroidism and ophthalmopathy. What was amplified from RNA transcripts were TCR beta CDR3 regions. The TCR CDR3 was amplified in a first-round RT-PCR using the HTBI primer set. TCRdb analysed the multiplex PCR reads with MiXCR anew, one entry per CDR3 protein. The table includes some 460,000 distinct CDR3 sequences, less than 20% detected once. Source material: blood. These receptors originate from a woman aged 18-29 years with Graves' hyperthyroidism.

This clonotype has ten or more counts. For the CDR3, the DNA is TGTGCCAGCAGCTTAGTCACCCACCAAGAGACCCAGTACTTC. It is translated as CASSLVTHQETQYF. The chain is built from TRBV11-2 and TRBJ2-5; D not certain. This CDR3 has 14 amino acids. V lost 1 base and J lost 0, with 6 bases in between. In germline, CDR1 is SGHAT, CDR2 FQNNGV.

A few counts support this clonotype. The genes are TRBV14 and TRBJ2-5; 10 nucleotides line up with TRBD1. The CDR3 has 16 amino acids. In germline, CDR1 is SGHDN, CDR2 FVKESK. Trimming at V came to 4 bases and at J to 1 base, leaving 6 bases not matched to a gene. The CDR3 sequence: CASSPRTGGLQETQYF. The CDR3 DNA sequence: TGTGCCAGCAGCCCGAGGACAGGGGGACTCCAAGAGACCCAGTACTTC.

This clonotype was counted between two and nine times. The CDR3 loop reads CASSEQAGVTDTQYF. CDR3 DNA sequence: TGTGCCAGCAGTGAGCAAGCGGGGGTTACAGATACGCAGTATTTT. This chain links TRBV2 with TRBJ2-3, with TRBD2 matching 8 bases. With 3 bases clipped from V and 3 bases from J, the junction kept 5 bases outside the gene matches. This CDR3 contains 15 residues. Germline loops: CDR1 SNHLY, CDR2 FYNNEI.

This clonotype was recorded at least ten times. The chain is built from TRBV11-2 and TRBJ2-7, with D uncertain. The CDR3 sequence is 14 residues long. Germline values: CDR1 SGHAT, CDR2 FQNNGV. V was cut by 5 bases and J by 6 bases, with 17 bases left in between. Here the CDR3 DNA reads TGTGCCAGCAGCGTCAACTTGGCGTGGTGCGAGCAGTACTTC. Amino acid sequence: CASSVNLAWCEQYF.

This clonotype was detected ten times or more. This chain uses TRBV27 with TRBJ1-1, with 9 bases lining up with TRBD1. This CDR3 spans 15 amino acids. V lost 5 bases and J lost 4; bases outside the gene matches: 8. Germline V lookup: CDR1 MNHEY, CDR2 SMNVEV (reference sequence). The CDR3 DNA reads TGTGCCAGCAGTGGCACCGGGACAGGGTCCACTGAAGCTTTCTTT. As protein: CASSGTGTGSTEAFF.

This clonotype has a count of ten or more. V usage is TRBV28 and J usage is TRBJ2-7; D remains unclear. CDR1 MDHEN and CDR2 SYDVKM come from the germline V gene. The ends were cut back, 3 bases at V and 0 bases at J, with 12 bases in the middle. This CDR3 contains 15 residues. The CDR3 spells CASSFVSHGSYEQYF. The CDR3 DNA reads TGTGCCAGCAGTTTCGTTTCACACGGCTCCTACGAGCAGTACTTC.

The rearrangement uses TRBV7-8 and TRBJ2-6; 10 nucleotides match TRBD1. The CDR3 is made up of 18 amino acids. Unmatched junction bases numbered 9, after V lost 5 bases and J lost 2 bases. Germline values: CDR1 SGHVS, CDR2 FQNEAQ. This CDR3 reads CASSVPGQGFAGANVLTF. The CDR3 DNA sequence: TGTGCCAGCAGCGTACCGGGACAGGGGTTCGCTGGGGCCAACGTCCTGACTTTC.

This clonotype was seen a single time. V gene TRBV27 combines with J gene TRBJ1-2; D possibly corresponds to TRBD1 (5 bases). Germline V CDR1 and CDR2: MNHEY, SMNVEV (reference sequence). V was clipped by 8 bases and J by 4 bases, with 20 bases between them. This CDR3 contains 15 residues. CDR3 bases: TGTGCCAGCGGCCCGTTCGGGGGGAGGGGCTATGGCTACACCTTC. As protein: CASGPFGGRGYGYTF.

The chain uses TRBV20-1 and TRBJ2-7; D might be TRBD2 (6 bases). From germline, CDR1 is DFQATT and CDR2 SNEGSKA (reference sequence). CDR3 length equals 14 residues. Trimming cost V 0 bases and J 3 bases, with 12 bases left between them. The CDR3 DNA reads as TGCAGTGCTAGAGATCGGGACTGGGTCTACGAGCAGTACTTC. Its protein product is CSARDRDWVYEQYF.

The chain is built from TRBV27 and TRBJ1-1, with a tentative D call TRBD1 (5 bases). CDR3 length: 13 residues. Germline-derived CDR1 and CDR2 are MNHEY and SMNVEV (reference sequence). V was shortened by 7 bases and J by 1 base, with 10 bases between the two germline ends. The CDR3 nucleotides are TGTGCCAGCAACGGGCAGGGGAACACTGAAGCTTTCTTT. Amino acid sequence: CASNGQGNTEAFF.

There are many counts of this clonotype. The V gene is TRBV7-2, the J gene TRBJ2-3; D uncertain. Germline lookup yields CDR1 SGHTA and CDR2 FQGNSA. V dropped 4 bases and J dropped 3 bases, with 11 bases sitting between them. The CDR3 sequence is 14 residues long. CDR3 sequence: CASSSYTPTDTQYF. The CDR3 DNA reads TGTGCCAGCAGCTCCTATACGCCTACAGATACGCAGTATTTT.

This chain links TRBV5-8 with TRBJ2-7, with 9 bases lining up with TRBD1. With V trimmed by 3 bases and J by 7 bases, 14 bases remained unmatched. Germline values: CDR1 SGHTS, CDR2 YDEGEE. The CDR3 has 16 amino acids. The CDR3 nucleotides are TGTGCCAGCAGCTCGCTCCGGGACAGGGTTACTGGAGAGCAGTACTTC. Translated: CASSSLRDRVTGEQYF.

This clonotype was picked up many times. This chain links TRBV6-1 with TRBJ2-5, with TRBD2 identical over 11 bases. From germline, CDR1 is MNHNS and CDR2 SASEGT. Trimming removed 5 bases from V and 4 bases from J; junction bases left unmatched: 12. This CDR3 has 17 residues. The CDR3 sequence is CASSHIKLAGVGETQYF. The CDR3 DNA follows: TGTGCCAGCAGTCACATTAAACTAGCGGGAGTAGGAGAGACCCAGTACTTC.

This clonotype was detected ten times or more. The chain links TRBV7-8 to TRBJ1-1; the D is unclear. V shed 8 bases and J shed 1 base, with 11 bases lying between them. Germline V CDR1 and CDR2: SGHVS, FQNEAQ. The CDR3 consists of 13 residues. The CDR3 protein is CASQKSENTEAFF. The CDR3 DNA is TGTGCCAGCCAAAAGTCTGAGAACACTGAAGCTTTCTTT.

This clonotype was seen at least ten times. The chain couples TRBV4-3 to TRBJ1-1, with D unresolved. Germline V gene data show CDR1 as LGHNA and CDR2 as YSLEER. This CDR3 is built from 13 residues. V was shortened by 0 bases and J by 1 base, with 3 bases between the two germline ends. This chain's CDR3 is CASSQDSNTEAFF. CDR3 in DNA: TGCGCCAGCAGCCAAGACTCGAACACTGAAGCTTTCTTT.

The chain is built from TRBV7-2 and TRBJ2-1; D is uncertain. V was pared by 1 base and J by 10 bases, with 5 bases between. Germline V CDR1 and CDR2: SGHTA, FQGNSA. The CDR3 sequence is 11 residues long. The CDR3 protein is CASSLVEEQFF. In DNA form, the CDR3 reads TGTGCCAGCAGCTTAGTCGAAGAGCAGTTCTTC.

This clonotype was found many times. The chain recombines TRBV4-1 with TRBJ2-7; 8 nucleotides match TRBD2. Germline CDR1 reads MGHRA; CDR2 reads YSYEKL. V lost 5 bases to trimming and J lost 2 bases; unmatched junction nucleotides: 14. The CDR3 is 17 amino acids. The CDR3: CASSMVLAGLSTYEQYF. The CDR3 bases are TGCGCCAGCAGCATGGTGCTAGCGGGTTTATCTACCTACGAGCAGTACTTC.

This clonotype was detected many times. J is TRBJ2-5 and V is TRBV6-2 or TRBV6-3; D is ambiguous. V lost 2 bases to trimming and J lost 6 bases, with 4 bases between them. In germline, CDR1 is MNHEY, CDR2 SVGEGT. This CDR3 is built from 11 residues. The CDR3 region has the DNA TGTGCCAGCAGTTACGGCCAGACCCAGTACTTC. Translating gives CASSYGQTQYF.

There are many counts of this clonotype. The chain employs TRBV6-1 and TRBJ1-5; D uncertain. The CDR3 consists of 15 residues. Looked up from germline, CDR1 is MNHNS and CDR2 is SASEGT. V shed 4 bases and J shed 6 bases, with 16 bases lying between them. The CDR3: CASSVVLLAGQPQHF. The CDR3 bases are TGTGCCAGCAGTGTCGTATTACTAGCTGGTCAGCCCCAGCATTTT.

This clonotype was seen many times. This chain links TRBV11-1 with TRBJ2-7; 10 bases fit TRBD2. With V trimmed by 6 bases and J by 4 bases, 6 bases remained unmatched. CDR3 size: 14 residues. From germline, CDR1 is SGHAT and CDR2 FQDESV (reference sequence). DNA of the CDR3: TGTGCCAGCAGGGCCGGGACTAGCGTTTACGAGCAGTACTTC. Protein product: CASRAGTSVYEQYF. Drawing the rest from reference TRBV11-1 and TRBJ2-7, the complete variable domain is EAEVAQSPRYKITEKSQAVAFWCDPISGHATLYWYRQILGQGPELLVQFQDESVVDDSQLPKDRFSAERLKGVDSTLKIQPAELGDSAMYLCASRAGTSVYEQYFGPGTRLTVT.

This clonotype was seen at least ten times. The chain recombines TRBV10-2 with TRBJ2-3, with 7 positions matching TRBD2. V shed 5 bases and J 4 bases; nucleotides not matched to a gene: 3. Germline V gene lookup returns CDR1 WSHSY and CDR2 SAAADI. The CDR3 is made up of 13 amino acids. CDR3 amino acids: CASSTSVADTQYF. The CDR3, as DNA: TGCGCCAGCAGTACTAGCGTCGCAGATACGCAGTATTTT.

This clonotype was found a few times. This rearrangement joins TRBV7-9 to TRBJ2-3, with D possibly TRBD1 on 5 matching bases. Germline CDR1 reads SEHNR; CDR2 reads FQNEAQ (reference sequence). The V end was cut by 8 bases, the J end by 2 bases, with 17 bases between. The CDR3 is 15 residues long. CDR3 amino acids: CASGQSGAHTDTQYF. CDR3 DNA: TGTGCCAGCGGGCAGAGTGGGGCCCACACAGATACGCAGTATTTT.

The V gene is TRBV6-2 or TRBV6-3, the J gene TRBJ2-7, with D uncertain. This CDR3 comprises 17 residues. V lost 0 bases and J 2 bases, leaving 17 bases between the germline ends. The germline V gene has CDR1 MNHEY and CDR2 SVGEGT. CDR3: CASSYSERTLFPYEQYF. The CDR3 DNA sequence: TGTGCCAGCAGTTACTCTGAAAGGACCCTATTCCCCTACGAGCAGTACTTC.

The V and J genes are TRBV12-3 or TRBV12-4 and TRBJ2-7; D gene ambiguous. V was shortened by 8 bases and J by 3 bases, with 20 bases between the two germline ends. The CDR3 loop spans 15 amino acids. The CDR3 is CASRPAGAKYYEQYF. DNA for the CDR3: TGTGCCAGCCGTCCGGCAGGCGCTAAATACTACGAGCAGTACTTC.

For this clonotype: One junction end does not reproduce the germline sequence, and a read error may be involved. The rearrangement links TRBV27 to TRBJ1-1, with 9 bases that match TRBD1. From germline, CDR1 is MNHEY and CDR2 SMNVEV (reference sequence). The CDR3 totals 15 residues. As DNA, the CDR3 is TGTGCCAGCAGTTCCTTAACAGGGGGCGGCACTGAAGCTTCCTTT. Translation: CASSSLTGGGTEASF.

This chain connects TRBV20-1 to TRBJ2-7; perhaps D is TRBD1 or TRBD2 (5 bases each). Per germline, CDR1 DFQATT and CDR2 SNEGSKA (reference sequence). The CDR3 contains 13 residues. The V end lost 5 bases, the J end lost 6 bases, and 17 bases lay between the germline ends. DNA for the CDR3: TGCAGTGCTCGCACCGGGACGGGGATCGAGCAGTACTTC. It yields the protein CSARTGTGIEQYF.